The entry below describes one T cell receptor beta chain. The length of the CDR3 is 12 residues. Germline V CDR1 and CDR2: SGHKS, YYEKEE (reference sequence). V was pared by 3 bases and J by 3 bases, with 6 bases between. Individuals drawn from around 25 US areas were roughly 18 to 100 years old. Generated by immunoSEQ multiplex PCR, the TCRdb table keeps only in-frame clones and is missing some. The sample carries 130,000 or so clones, about 81% recorded once. These data originate in a study of blood T cell repertoires in COVID-19. The sample taken for sequencing was PBMCs or T cells enriched from blood (not recorded which). This sequence joins TRBV5-5 and TRBJ1-1; D not certain. The TCR comes from a man aged 35 to 55 with acute COVID-19. The CDR3 spells CASSYRDTEAFF. CDR3 sequence (DNA): TGTGCCAGCAGCTACAGAGACACTGAAGCTTTCTTT.